The rows below give T cell receptor beta chains drawn from one sample of a study of cytomegalovirus exposure and HLA in healthy donors. Repertoires were generated with immunoSEQ multiplex PCR, while TCRdb's copy carries only in-frame clones and drops some. The table lists about 150,000 clones, around two thirds of them singletons, with 1.5% to 2% in the top ten. Sequencing was carried out using PBMCs. The receptors were gathered from a woman aged 18 to 35 in good health and CMV-seronegative. The CDR3 runs from the conserved cysteine through the conserved F or W. The D gene is left open where the match is weak. Clone size is given for some rows only: seen once, a few or many times, or a class if the clone is expanded.

few TRBJ1-1 TRBD1 TRBV6-5 CASSLDRDTEAFF TGTGCCAGCAGCCTAGACAGGGACACTGAAGCTTTCTTT
- TRBJ2-3 TRBD2 TRBV19 CASSTSGRWGSTDTQYF TGTGCCAGTAGTACTAGCGGGAGGTGGGGGAGCACAGATACGCAGTATTTT
once TRBJ1-2 - TRBV11-2 CASSLVGAGVYGYTF TGTGCCAGCAGCTTAGTGGGGGCGGGTGTCTATGGCTACACCTTC
- TRBJ1-5 - TRBV6-5 CASSLDRNQPQHF TGTGCCAGCAGTCTGGACAGAAATCAGCCCCAGCATTTT
few TRBJ2-2 - TRBV6-5 CASSPGTNTGELFF TGTGCCAGCAGCCCCGGGACAAACACCGGGGAGCTGTTTTTT
- TRBJ2-7 TRBD2 TRBV5-4 CASSLDGGGLYEQYF TGTGCCAGCAGCTTGGACGGCGGGGGGCTCTACGAGCAGTACTTC
few TRBJ1-2 - TRBV7-3 CASSPSANYGYTF TGTGCCAGCAGCCCAAGCGCTAACTATGGCTACACCTTC
- TRBJ2-1 TRBD1 TRBV7-9 CASSSYLGDSSYNEQFF TGTGCCAGCAGCTCCTACTTGGGGGACAGCTCCTACAATGAGCAGTTCTTC
- TRBJ1-3 - TRBV15 CATSRDPGAGNTIYF TGTGCCACCAGCAGAGATCCGGGGGCTGGAAACACCATATATTTT
few TRBJ2-7 - TRBV28 CASRDTSYEQYF TGTGCCAGCCGGGACACCTCCTACGAGCAGTACTTC
- TRBJ1-6 TRBD1 TRBV9 CASSQSGQGASPLHF TGTGCCAGCAGCCAGTCGGGACAGGGAGCATCACCCCTCCACTTT
- TRBJ2-3 TRBD1 TRBV10-2 CASSESGTATSTDTQYF TGCGCCAGCAGTGAGTCGGGGACAGCTACTAGCACAGATACGCAGTATTTT
- TRBJ1-4 TRBD1 TRBV5-1 CASSWGQGRDEKLFF TGCGCCAGCAGCTGGGGACAGGGAAGAGACGAAAAACTGTTTTTT
- TRBJ2-3 TRBD1 TRBV6-5 CASSYSGQGADTQYF TGTGCCAGCAGTTACTCGGGACAGGGGGCAGATACGCAGTATTTT
- TRBJ2-1 TRBD1 TRBV5-1 CASSPWTGAGEEQFF TGCGCCAGCAGCCCCTGGACAGGGGCGGGGGAGGAGCAGTTCTTC
few TRBJ2-1 TRBD1 TRBV7-2 CASSSTGASAYNEQFF TGTGCCAGCAGCTCAACAGGGGCCTCGGCCTACAATGAGCAGTTCTTC
- TRBJ2-3 - TRBV4-1 CASSQGRTNPRTQYF TGCGCCAGCAGCCAAGGGAGGACTAACCCACGGACGCAGTATTTT
few TRBJ1-5 - TRBV6-5 CASRYDIGSFNQPQHF TGTGCCAGCAGATACGACATAGGAAGCTTTAATCAGCCCCAGCATTTT
few TRBJ1-4 - TRBV5-4 CASSPSQANEKLFF TGTGCCAGCAGCCCCTCTCAAGCGAATGAAAAACTGTTTTTT
- TRBJ1-4 - TRBV7-6 CASSLVPPEGVVRANEKLFF TGTGCCAGCAGCTTAGTACCCCCAGAAGGGGTGGTAAGGGCTAATGAAAAACTGTTTTTT
- TRBJ1-2 - TRBV4-2 CASSQEMEGGYTF TGTGCCAGCAGCCAAGAAATGGAGGGCGGCTACACCTTC
- TRBJ1-2 - TRBV6-5 CASSSTGSGYTF TGTGCCAGCAGTTCAACAGGGTCTGGCTACACCTTC
- TRBJ2-7 TRBD1 TRBV2 CASRERDRGIYEQYF TGTGCCAGCAGGGAAAGGGACAGGGGAATCTACGAGCAGTACTTC
few TRBJ1-1 - TRBV7-2 CASSFGGLEAFF TGTGCCAGCAGCTTTGGGGGACTAGAAGCTTTCTTT
- TRBJ2-7 TRBD1 TRBV7-2 CASSPRDRDYEQYF TGTGCCAGCAGCCCTCGGGACAGGGACTACGAGCAGTACTTC
once TRBJ2-5 - TRBV6-1 CASSVLHRAQETQYF TGTGCCAGCAGTGTCCTACACAGGGCTCAAGAGACCCAGTACTTC
once TRBJ2-3 TRBD2 TRBV9 CASSAGVSGMGSTDTQYF TGTGCCAGCAGCGCGGGGGTCAGCGGGATGGGAAGCACAGATACGCAGTATTTT
- TRBJ2-2 - TRBV6-5 CASSYGQSTGELFF TGTGCCAGCAGTTATGGACAGTCCACCGGGGAGCTGTTTTTT
- TRBJ1-2 - TRBV7-2 CASSFRDPLRYTF TGTGCCAGCAGCTTCAGGGATCCCCTTCGCTACACCTTC
- TRBJ2-1 - TRBV7-2 CASSLAERSEQFF TGTGCCAGCAGCTTAGCGGAGAGGAGCGAGCAGTTCTTC
- TRBJ2-3 TRBD2 TRBV11-2 CASSRGAGATDTQYF TGTGCCAGCAGCCGAGGGGCGGGAGCCACAGATACGCAGTATTTT
- TRBJ2-1 TRBD2 TRBV7-9 CASSPGLAGGSYNEQFF TGTGCCAGCAGCCCGGGACTAGCGGGAGGCTCCTACAATGAGCAGTTCTTC
- TRBJ2-5 TRBD1 TRBV7-6 CASSPGQQETQYF TGTGCCAGCAGCCCGGGACAGCAAGAGACCCAGTACTTC
- TRBJ2-2 TRBD1 TRBV5-1 CASRLGTENTGELFF TGCGCCAGCAGACTAGGGACAGAAAACACCGGGGAGCTGTTTTTT
- TRBJ1-2 - TRBV2 CASSIQAQYGYTF TGTGCCAGCAGTATTCAGGCGCAGTATGGCTACACCTTC
few TRBJ2-3 - TRBV4-1 CASSRLEGSSTDTQYF TGCGCCAGCAGCAGACTGGAGGGGTCTAGCACAGATACGCAGTATTTT
- TRBJ2-7 - TRBV19 CASSRRNVYEQYF TGTGCCAGTAGTAGGAGGAACGTCTACGAGCAGTACTTC
few TRBJ2-2 - TRBV5-5 CASSQVIPPVTGELFF TGCGCCAGCAGCCAAGTAATCCCCCCGGTCACCGGGGAGCTGTTTTTT
few TRBJ2-5 TRBD1 TRBV7-8 CASSSHGVGGMETQYF TGTGCCAGCAGCTCCCATGGAGTAGGGGGCATGGAGACCCAGTACTTC
few TRBJ2-7 - TRBV14 CASSQVPRGTFDF TGTGCCAGCAGCCAAGTCCCGAGGGGGACCTTTGACTTC
- TRBJ1-5 - TRBV7-2 CASSFGSAGNQPQHF TGTGCCAGCAGCTTTGGCTCGGCGGGCAATCAGCCCCAGCATTTT
once TRBJ1-6 - TRBV27 CASRPGRYRGSPLHF TGTGCCAGCAGACCCGGTCGTTATCGCGGTTCACCCCTCCACTTT
- TRBJ2-1 TRBD2 TRBV11-2 CASSLVAGVGDEQFF TGTGCCAGCAGCTTAGTAGCGGGGGTAGGGGATGAGCAGTTCTTC
- TRBJ1-5 - TRBV6-9 CASTGHLVPSNQPQHF TGTGCCAGCACGGGACATTTGGTTCCTAGCAATCAGCCCCAGCATTTT